This T cell receptor beta chain originates from a study of early T cells in non-severe SARS-CoV-2 infection. Of note for this clonotype: What it binds is unknown.

The study, taken as a whole, reports: VDJdb matches were skewed toward anti-spike CD8 T cell responses.

Attachment of unique molecular identifiers was made to individual cDNA molecules. TCRdb itself ran the 5' RACE reads through MiXCR, one entry per CDR3 protein. The top ten clones hold just under 30% of a sample with some 35,000 distinct CDR3 sequences, less than 6.5% of them seen once. Germline V gene sequence: CDR1 SGHRS, CDR2 YFSETQ. Unmatched junction bases numbered 20, after V lost 4 bases and J lost 9 bases. There are 18 residues in the CDR3. The specimen was whole blood. The source of this sequence is an adult who was a healthcare worker with PCR-confirmed SARS-CoV-2 infection or an uninfected control (not recorded which). This sequence joins TRBV5-1 and TRBJ2-4; 9 nucleotides match TRBD2. The CDR3 loop reads CASSPGSSGGVLISIQYF. The CDR3 DNA follows: TGCGCCAGCAGCCCGGGAAGTAGCGGGGGAGTGTTAATAAGCATTCAGTACTTC.